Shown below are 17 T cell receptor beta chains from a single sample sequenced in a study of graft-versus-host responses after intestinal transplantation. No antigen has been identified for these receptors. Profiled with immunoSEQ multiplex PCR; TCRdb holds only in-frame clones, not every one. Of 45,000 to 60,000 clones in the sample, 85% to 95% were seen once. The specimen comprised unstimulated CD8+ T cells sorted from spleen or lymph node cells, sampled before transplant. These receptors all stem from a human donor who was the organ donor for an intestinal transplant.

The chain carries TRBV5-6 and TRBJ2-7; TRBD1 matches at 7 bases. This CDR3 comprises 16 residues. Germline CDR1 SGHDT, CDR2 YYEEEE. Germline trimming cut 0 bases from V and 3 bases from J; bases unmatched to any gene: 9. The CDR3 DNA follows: TGTGCCAGCAGCTTGGCTTTGGGACAGCCACGCTACGAGCAGTACTTC. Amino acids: CASSLALGQPRYEQYF.

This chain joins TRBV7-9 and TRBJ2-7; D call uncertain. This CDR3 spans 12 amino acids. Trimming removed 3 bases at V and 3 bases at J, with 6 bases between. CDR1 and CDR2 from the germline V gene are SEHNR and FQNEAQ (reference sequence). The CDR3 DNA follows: TGTGCCAGCAGCTTCACAGACTACGAGCAGTACTTC. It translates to CASSFTDYEQYF. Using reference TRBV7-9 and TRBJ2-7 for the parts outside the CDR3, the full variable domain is DTGVSQNPRHKITKRGQNVTFRCDPISEHNRLYWYRQTLGQGPEFLTYFQNEAQLEKSRLLSDRFSAERPKGSFSTLEIQRTEQGDSAMYLCASSFTDYEQYFGPGTRLTVT.

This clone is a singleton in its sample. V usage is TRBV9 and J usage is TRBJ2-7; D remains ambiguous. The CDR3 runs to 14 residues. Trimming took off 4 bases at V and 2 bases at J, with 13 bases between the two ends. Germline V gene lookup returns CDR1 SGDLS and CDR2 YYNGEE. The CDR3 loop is CASSPRTDPYEQYF. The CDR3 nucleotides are TGTGCCAGCAGCCCGCGGACCGACCCCTACGAGCAGTACTTC.

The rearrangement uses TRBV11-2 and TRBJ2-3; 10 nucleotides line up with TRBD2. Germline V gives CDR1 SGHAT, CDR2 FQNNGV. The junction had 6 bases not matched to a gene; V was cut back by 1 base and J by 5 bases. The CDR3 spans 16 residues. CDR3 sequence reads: CASSLGALAGRDTQYF. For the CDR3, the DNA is TGTGCCAGCAGCTTAGGAGCACTAGCGGGGCGAGATACGCAGTATTTT.

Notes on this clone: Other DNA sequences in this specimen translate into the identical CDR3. The DNA of the CDR3 is TGTGCCAGCAGTGAACTAGCGGGGGGGCGGAATGAGCAGTTCTTC. Protein: CASSELAGGRNEQFF. The chain links TRBV9 to TRBJ2-1, with 13 bases matching TRBD2. V gave up 5 bases and J gave up 7 bases; unmatched junction bases: 6. CDR1 is SGDLS and CDR2 is YYNGEE in the germline V gene. The CDR3 is made up of 15 amino acids.

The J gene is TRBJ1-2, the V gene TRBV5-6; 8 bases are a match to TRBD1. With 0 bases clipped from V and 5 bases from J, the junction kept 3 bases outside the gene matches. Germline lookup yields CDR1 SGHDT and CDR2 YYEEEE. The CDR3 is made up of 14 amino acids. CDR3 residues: CASSLGTGPYGYTF. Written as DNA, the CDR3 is TGTGCCAGCAGCTTGGGGACAGGGCCTTATGGCTACACCTTC.

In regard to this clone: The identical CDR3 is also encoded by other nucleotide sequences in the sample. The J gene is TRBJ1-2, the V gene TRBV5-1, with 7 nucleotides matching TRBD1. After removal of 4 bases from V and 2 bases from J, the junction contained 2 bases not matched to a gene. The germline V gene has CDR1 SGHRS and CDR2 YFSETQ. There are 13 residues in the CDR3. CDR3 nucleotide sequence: TGCGCCAGCAGCCAGACAGGGAACTATGGCTACACCTTC. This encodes CASSQTGNYGYTF.

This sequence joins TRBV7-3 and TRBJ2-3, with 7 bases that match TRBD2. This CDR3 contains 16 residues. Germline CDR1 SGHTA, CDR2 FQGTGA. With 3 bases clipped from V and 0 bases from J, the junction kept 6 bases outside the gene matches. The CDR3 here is CASSFSGGLSTDTQYF. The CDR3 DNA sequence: TGTGCCAGCAGCTTCTCCGGGGGGTTAAGCACAGATACGCAGTATTTT.

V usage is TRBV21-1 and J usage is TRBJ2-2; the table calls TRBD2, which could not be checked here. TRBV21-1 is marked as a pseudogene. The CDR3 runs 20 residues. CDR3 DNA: TGTGCCAGCAGCAAATGGTGGCCAGCTACAATTAATACGGGGGGCGGGGAGCTGTTTTTT. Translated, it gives CASSKWWPATINTGGGELFF.

In DNA, the CDR3 is TGTGCCAGCAGCCAAGATGTCCTCTACGAGCAGTACTTC. Translating it yields CASSQDVLYEQYF. V and J are TRBV14 and TRBJ2-7; D not certain. Trimming took 0 bases from V and 3 from J, leaving 6 bases between them. CDR1 and CDR2 (germline): SGHDN, FVKESK. The CDR3 runs to 13 residues.

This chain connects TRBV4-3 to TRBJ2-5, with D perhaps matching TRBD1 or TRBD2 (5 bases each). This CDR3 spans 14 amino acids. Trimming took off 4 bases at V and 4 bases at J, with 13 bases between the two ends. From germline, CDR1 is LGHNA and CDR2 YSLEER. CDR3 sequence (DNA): TGCGCCAGCAGCCGAGGGACCTCCCGAGAGACCCAGTACTTC. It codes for CASSRGTSRETQYF.

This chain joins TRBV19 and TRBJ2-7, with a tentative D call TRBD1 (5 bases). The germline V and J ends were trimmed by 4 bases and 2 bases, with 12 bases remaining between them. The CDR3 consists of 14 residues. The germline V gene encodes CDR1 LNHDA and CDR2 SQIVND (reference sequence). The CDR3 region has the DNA TGTGCCAGTAGTAATCGACAGAGTGCCTACGAGCAGTACTTC. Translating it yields CASSNRQSAYEQYF.

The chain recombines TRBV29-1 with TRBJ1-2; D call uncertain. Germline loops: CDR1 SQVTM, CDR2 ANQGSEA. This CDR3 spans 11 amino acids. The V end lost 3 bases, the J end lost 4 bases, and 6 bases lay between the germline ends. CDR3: CSVEGPYGYTF. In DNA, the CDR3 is TGCAGCGTTGAGGGCCCCTATGGCTACACCTTC.

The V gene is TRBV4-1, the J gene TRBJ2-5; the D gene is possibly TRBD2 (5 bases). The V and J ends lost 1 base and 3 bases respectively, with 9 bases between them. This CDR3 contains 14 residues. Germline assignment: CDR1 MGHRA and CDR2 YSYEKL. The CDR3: CASSQVGGEETQYF. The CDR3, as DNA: TGCGCCAGCAGCCAAGTAGGAGGAGAAGAGACCCAGTACTTC.

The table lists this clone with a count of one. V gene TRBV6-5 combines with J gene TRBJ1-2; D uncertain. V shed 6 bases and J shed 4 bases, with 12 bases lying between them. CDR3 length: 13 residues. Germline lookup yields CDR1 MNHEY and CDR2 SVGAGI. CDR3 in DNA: TGTGCCAGCAGCCCCCAAAAACTCTATGGCTACACCTTC. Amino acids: CASSPQKLYGYTF.

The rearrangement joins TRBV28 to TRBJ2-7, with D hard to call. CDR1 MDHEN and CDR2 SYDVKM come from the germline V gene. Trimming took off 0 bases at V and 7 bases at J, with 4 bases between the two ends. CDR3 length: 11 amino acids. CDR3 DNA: TGTGCCAGCAGTTTATGGAAAGAGCAGTACTTC. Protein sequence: CASSLWKEQYF.

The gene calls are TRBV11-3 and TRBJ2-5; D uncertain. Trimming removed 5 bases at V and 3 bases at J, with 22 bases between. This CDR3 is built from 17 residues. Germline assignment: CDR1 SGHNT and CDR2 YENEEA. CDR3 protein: CASSPLIGQNQEETQYF. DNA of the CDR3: TGTGCCAGCAGCCCCCTCATTGGGCAGAACCAAGAAGAGACCCAGTACTTC.